One sample yielded the 27 T cell receptor beta chains listed below, sequenced in a study of regulatory T cells in long-lasting Graves disease. Time point given: newly diagnosed GD, antithyroid drugs for less than 3 months. The TCR library used RNA extracted from PBMCs. For TCR beta, libraries came from iRepertoire HTBI primers and Arm-PCR of CDR3 regions. TCRdb used MiXCR to reprocess the multiplex PCR reads, holding one entry per CDR3 protein. Among about 430,000 distinct CDR3 sequences, 15% were seen once, and the ten largest hold about 8%. These sequences were also reported in another study, on T cells in Graves' hyperthyroidism and ophthalmopathy.

This specimen consisted of peripheral blood mononuclear cells (PBMCs), obtained at new diagnosis, from a patient treated with antithyroid drugs. These receptors all come from a woman between 40 and 55 years old with Graves disease.

This clonotype has ten or more counts. The chain joins TRBV5-1 to TRBJ2-1, with a weak D call TRBD1 (6 bases). From germline, CDR1 is SGHRS and CDR2 YFSETQ. The CDR3 totals 15 residues. Trimming took 5 bases from V and 4 from J, leaving 16 bases between them. The CDR3 here is CASSSSGTSYNEQFF. The CDR3 DNA follows: TGCGCCAGCAGTTCTTCCGGGACATCATACAATGAGCAGTTCTTC. Full variable domain (remainder filled in from reference TRBV5-1 and TRBJ2-1): KAGVTQTPRYLIKTRGQQVTLSCSPISGHRSVSWYQQTPGQGLQFLFEYFSETQRNKGNFPGRFSGRQFSNSRSEMNVSTLELGDSALYLCASSSSGTSYNEQFFGPGTRLTVL.

In its sample, this clonotype was seen many times. This chain's CDR3 is CASAAVMNTEAFF. The CDR3 DNA sequence: TGTGCCAGTGCCGCGGTCATGAACACTGAAGCTTTCTTT. V usage is TRBV19 and J usage is TRBJ1-1; D is uncertain. Germline values: CDR1 LNHDA, CDR2 SQIVND (reference sequence). V was pared by 8 bases and J by 0 bases, with 10 bases between. This CDR3 spans 13 amino acids.

The rearrangement links TRBV7-2 to TRBJ2-2; perhaps TRBD1 as D (6 bases). This CDR3 has 13 residues. Trimming removed 7 bases at V and 6 bases at J, with 12 bases between. Germline assignment: CDR1 SGHTA and CDR2 FQGNSA. The CDR3 DNA reads as TGTGCCAGCACCGTACAGGGACCCGGGGAGCTGTTTTTT. Protein: CASTVQGPGELFF.

This clonotype was picked up a small number of times. A junction boundary mismatches the germline segment, possibly from a read error. The chain employs TRBV19 and TRBJ2-2; 7 bases map to TRBD1. This CDR3 has 18 amino acids. Per the germline V gene, CDR1 is LNHDA and CDR2 is SQIVND (reference sequence). The CDR3 sequence: CASNIDGDRAVVTGELFF. The DNA of the CDR3 is TGTGCCAGTAATATAGACGGAGACAGGGCGGTGGTCACCGGGGAGCTGTTTTTT.

The rearrangement uses TRBV10-3 and TRBJ2-5; 7 nucleotides match TRBD1. V was clipped by 3 bases and J by 3 bases; unmatched bases: 7. CDR3 size: 15 residues. Germline CDR1 ENHRY, CDR2 SYGVKD. The CDR3 loop reads CAISDLGTAKETQYF. The CDR3, as DNA: TGTGCCATCAGTGATCTCGGGACAGCCAAAGAGACCCAGTACTTC.

The CDR3 sequence: CASTSTAAVSLFF. The CDR3 nucleotides are TGTGCCAGCACCAGCACGGCCGCAGTATCACTGTTTTTT. This rearrangement joins TRBV28 to TRBJ1-4; D is uncertain. Germline V gives CDR1 MDHEN, CDR2 SYDVKM. This CDR3 is 13 amino acids long. V was trimmed by 7 bases and J by 13 bases, leaving 19 bases between them.

The chain combines TRBV6-5 with TRBJ2-7; D perhaps matches TRBD2 (5 bases). Germline CDR1 and CDR2: MNHEY and SVGAGI. The CDR3 extends over 16 amino acids. The V and J ends lost 0 bases and 0 bases respectively, with 12 bases between them. CDR3 protein: CASSYSPAAVSYEQYF. In DNA, the CDR3 is TGTGCCAGCAGTTACTCTCCAGCGGCAGTCTCCTACGAGCAGTACTTC.

This clonotype was detected many times. The rearrangement links TRBV5-1 to TRBJ1-1, with a weak D call TRBD1 (6 bases). CDR1 SGHRS and CDR2 YFSETQ come from the germline V gene. V lost 1 base, J lost 0 bases, and 16 bases lay in between. The CDR3 consists of 17 residues. For the CDR3, the DNA is TGCGCCAGCAGCTTGTCAGGGGCGGGGTTGATGAACACTGAAGCTTTCTTT. It is translated as CASSLSGAGLMNTEAFF.

The V and J genes are TRBV27 and TRBJ2-1; 10 bases line up with TRBD2. The V gene's germline CDR1 is MNHEY and CDR2 SMNVEV (reference sequence). CDR3 length: 12 amino acids. The V and J ends lost 5 bases and 14 bases, in that order; junction bases with no gene match: 6. The CDR3 spells CASSTPTSGEFF. The CDR3 DNA is TGTGCCAGCAGTACCCCCACTAGCGGGGAGTTCTTC.

At least ten counts were recorded for this clonotype. The genes are TRBV11-2 and TRBJ2-1; 8 nucleotides agree with TRBD2. The ends lost 3 bases at V and 4 bases at J; junction bases unmatched: 5. The CDR3 covers 15 residues. Germline CDR1 reads SGHAT; CDR2 reads FQNNGV. The CDR3, as DNA: TGTGCCAGCAGCTTCCCAGCGGGAGCTTACAATGAGCAGTTCTTC. It encodes CASSFPAGAYNEQFF.

This clonotype was observed many times. The V and J genes are TRBV5-1 and TRBJ2-3; D is uncertain. The CDR3 extends over 14 amino acids. V was shortened by 0 bases and J by 5 bases, with 10 bases between the two germline ends. CDR1 is SGHRS, CDR2 YFSETQ, per germline. In DNA form, the CDR3 reads TGCGCCAGCAGCTTGGCCCCGGTACAAGATACGCAGTATTTT. Translating it yields CASSLAPVQDTQYF. Together with reference TRBV5-1 and TRBJ2-3, the CDR3 gives the full variable domain: KAGVTQTPRYLIKTRGQQVTLSCSPISGHRSVSWYQQTPGQGLQFLFEYFSETQRNKGNFPGRFSGRQFSNSRSEMNVSTLELGDSALYLCASSLAPVQDTQYFGPGTRLTVL.

The V call is TRBV25-1, the J call TRBJ2-2; 8 positions agree with TRBD1. Losses at the gene ends were 4 bases for V and 0 bases for J; bases not matched to a gene: 1. Germline V lookup: CDR1 MGHDK, CDR2 SYGVNS. This CDR3 region has 15 residues. Here the CDR3 reads CASSVGQANTGELFF. CDR3 DNA sequence: TGTGCCAGCAGTGTGGGACAGGCGAACACCGGGGAGCTGTTTTTT.

This clonotype was picked up a small number of times. One end of the junction does not line up with germline, which may come from a read error. The chain uses TRBV28 and TRBJ2-1; D perhaps matches TRBD1 (6 bases). CDR3 length: 16 amino acids. The germline V gene encodes CDR1 MDHEN and CDR2 SYDVKM. The CDR3 nucleotides read TGTGCCAGCAGTTACCCTCGGGGACGAGGGGACAATGGGCAGTTCTTC. Its protein product is CASSYPRGRGDNGQFF.

This clonotype occurred many times. This chain joins TRBV2 and TRBJ2-5, with D maybe TRBD2 (6 bases). V lost 6 bases, J lost 4 bases, and 15 bases lay in between. From germline, CDR1 is SNHLY and CDR2 FYNNEI. The CDR3 extends over 14 amino acids. Written as DNA, the CDR3 is TGTGCCAGCAGCCCCCTGACTAGTTTAGAGACCCAGTACTTC. Protein sequence: CASSPLTSLETQYF.

This clonotype was detected only once. A far larger clone is one base from this, pointing to a likely read error. The V gene is TRBV5-5, the J gene TRBJ2-5; D not certain. The CDR3 covers 13 residues. Germline CDR1 and CDR2: SGHKS and YYEKEE (reference sequence). The CDR3 region is CASSLRTERTHYF. The CDR3 nucleotides are TGTGCCAGCAGCCTCCGGACCGAAAGGACCCACTACTTC.

In this sample, this clonotype turned up many times. This sequence joins TRBV20-1 and TRBJ1-2; TRBD1 might be the D (5 bases). Trimming took 2 bases from V and 4 from J, leaving 14 bases between them. The CDR3 consists of 14 residues. Germline V gives CDR1 DFQATT, CDR2 SNEGSKA (reference sequence). The CDR3 region is CSARQRGRVYGYTF. The CDR3, as DNA: TGCAGTGCTAGACAGAGGGGCCGTGTCTATGGCTACACCTTC.

This clonotype was recorded a few times. V and J are TRBV6-5 and TRBJ1-2; 8 bases are a match to TRBD1. This CDR3 has 14 amino acids. CDR1 MNHEY and CDR2 SVGAGI come from the germline V gene. With V trimmed by 1 base and J by 8 bases, 6 bases remained unmatched. CDR3 region: CASSYWGQAGGYTF. CDR3 bases: TGTGCCAGCAGTTACTGGGGACAGGCGGGGGGCTACACCTTC.

This clonotype was recorded many times. This chain uses TRBV30 with TRBJ1-4; D not resolved. From germline, CDR1 is GTSNPN and CDR2 SVGIG (reference sequence). The CDR3 extends over 12 amino acids. V dropped 1 base and J dropped 10 bases, with 10 bases sitting between them. This chain's CDR3 is CAWSEGQGKLFF. CDR3 bases: TGTGCCTGGAGTGAAGGGCAAGGAAAACTGTTTTTT.

This clonotype was seen at least ten times. The chain recombines TRBV2 with TRBJ2-7; 12 bases are a match to TRBD2. The trim removed 9 bases at V and 4 bases at J, leaving 7 bases unmatched. Germline lookup yields CDR1 SNHLY and CDR2 FYNNEI. The CDR3 has 14 residues. CDR3 region: CASRRLAGAYEQYF. DNA for the CDR3: TGTGCCAGTAGGAGACTAGCGGGAGCGTACGAGCAGTACTTC. Using reference TRBV2 and TRBJ2-7 for the parts outside the CDR3, the full variable domain is EPEVTQTPSHQVTQMGQEVILRCVPISNHLYFYWYRQILGQKVEFLVSFYNNEISEKSEIFDDQFSVERPDGSNFTLKIRSTKLEDSAMYFCASRRLAGAYEQYFGPGTRLTVT.

This clonotype was observed at least ten times. Germline and junction disagree at one end, which may indicate a read error. The chain links TRBV3-1 to TRBJ2-5; no clear D. This CDR3 spans 15 amino acids. The germline V gene encodes CDR1 LGHDT and CDR2 YNNKEL (reference sequence). This CDR3 is CVSSQGGSHQETQYF. The CDR3 bases are TGTGTCAGCAGCCAAGGTGGTTCCCACCAAGAGACCCAGTACTTC.

As regards this clonotype: A read error is likely here: a far larger clone is one base away. The chain employs TRBV2 and TRBJ2-1; perhaps TRBD1 as D (6 bases). The CDR3 extends over 13 amino acids. Germline V gives CDR1 SNHLY, CDR2 FYNNEI. CDR3 in amino acids: CASSEGAQETQHF. The CDR3 nucleotides are TGTGCCAGCAGTGAGGGGGCGCAAGAGACCCAGCACTTC.

This clonotype was observed many times. The V gene is TRBV7-8, the J gene TRBJ2-3; D perhaps matches TRBD1 (5 bases). Trimming removed 2 bases from V and 0 bases from J, with 15 bases in between. The CDR3 length is 17 residues. Germline loops: CDR1 SGHVS, CDR2 FQNEAQ. The CDR3 sequence is CASSLTRVPTSTDTQYF. Written as DNA, the CDR3 is TGTGCCAGCAGCTTAACCAGGGTACCTACTAGCACAGATACGCAGTATTTT.

This clonotype was detected ten times or more. This chain connects TRBV5-6 to TRBJ2-2, with 10 bases matching TRBD2. The germline CDR1 and CDR2 sequences are SGHDT and YYEEEE. The CDR3 has 18 residues. The ends lost 0 bases at V and 1 base at J; junction bases unmatched: 6. CDR3 sequence reads: CASSLVPGTSENTGELFF. The CDR3 coding sequence is TGTGCCAGCAGCTTGGTACCCGGGACTAGCGAGAACACCGGGGAGCTGTTTTTT.

This clonotype has a count of ten or more. The chain recombines TRBV12-3 or TRBV12-4 with TRBJ2-5; TRBD2 is a possible D gene (6 bases). The CDR3 is 13 amino acids. V was cut by 4 bases and J by 2 bases, with 8 bases left in between. The CDR3, as DNA: TGTGCCAGCAGTTCTAGCGAACAAGAGACCCAGTACTTC. Translation: CASSSSEQETQYF.

This chain joins TRBV14 and TRBJ2-7; D is undetermined. Trimming shortened V by 3 bases and J by 7 bases, and 7 bases separated the two germline ends. The CDR3 totals 11 residues. Germline loops: CDR1 SGHDN, CDR2 FVKESK. The CDR3 DNA reads TGTGCCAGCAGCCAGTCCTTGGAGCAGTACTTC. Protein: CASSQSLEQYF.

About this clonotype: Since a much larger clone is just one base distant, this may be a read error. V and J are TRBV6-1 and TRBJ2-1; a weak D match, TRBD1 (6 bases). V was clipped by 5 bases and J by 9 bases, with 29 bases between them. The length of the CDR3 is 18 residues. The germline gives CDR1 MNHNS, CDR2 SASEGT. The CDR3 protein is CASSYPRGEVVMDSEQFF. The DNA of the CDR3 is TGTGCCAGCAGTTATCCTCGGGGAGAGGTTGTGATGGACAGTGAGCAGTTCTTC.

This clonotype was recorded a few times. The chain combines TRBV11-2 with TRBJ2-5; D may match TRBD1 or TRBD2 (5 bases each). Deletions cut 5 bases from V and 7 bases from J, with 23 bases between. The length of the CDR3 is 16 residues. Per the germline V gene, CDR1 is SGHAT and CDR2 is FQNNGV. The CDR3 coding sequence is TGTGCCAGCAGCCAAAGTGGGACCTCAAAACGGGGGACCCAGTACTTC. Translating gives CASSQSGTSKRGTQYF.